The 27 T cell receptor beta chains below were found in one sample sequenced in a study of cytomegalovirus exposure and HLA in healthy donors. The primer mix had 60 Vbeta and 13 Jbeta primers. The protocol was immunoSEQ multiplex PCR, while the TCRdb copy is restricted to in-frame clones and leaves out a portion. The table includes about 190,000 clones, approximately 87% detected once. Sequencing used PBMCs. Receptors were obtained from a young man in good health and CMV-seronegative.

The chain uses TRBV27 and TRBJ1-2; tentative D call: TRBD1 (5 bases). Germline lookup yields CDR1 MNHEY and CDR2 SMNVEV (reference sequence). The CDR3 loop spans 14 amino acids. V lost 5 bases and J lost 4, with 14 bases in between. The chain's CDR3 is CASSPRQTLYGYTF. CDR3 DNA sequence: TGTGCCAGCAGTCCTCGACAGACACTCTATGGCTACACCTTC.

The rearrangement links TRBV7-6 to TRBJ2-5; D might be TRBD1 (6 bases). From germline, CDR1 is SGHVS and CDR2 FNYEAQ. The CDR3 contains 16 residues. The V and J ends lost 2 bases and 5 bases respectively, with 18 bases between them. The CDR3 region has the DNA TGTGCCAGCAGCTTATTACTTGGGGGCGGCGGGGAGACCCAGTACTTC. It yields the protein CASSLLLGGGGETQYF.

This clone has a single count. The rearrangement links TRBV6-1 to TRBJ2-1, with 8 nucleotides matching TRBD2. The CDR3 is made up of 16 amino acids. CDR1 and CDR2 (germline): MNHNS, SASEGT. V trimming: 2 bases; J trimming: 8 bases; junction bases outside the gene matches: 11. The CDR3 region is CASSETPGGGPHEQFF. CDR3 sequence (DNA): TGTGCCAGCAGTGAAACCCCCGGCGGGGGGCCCCATGAGCAGTTCTTC.

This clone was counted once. CDR3 nucleotide sequence: TGTGCCAGTAGAAATAGGGGCCAATTGGATACGCAGTATTTT. Encoded protein: CASRNRGQLDTQYF. The chain couples TRBV19 to TRBJ2-3; perhaps TRBD1 as D (5 bases). Trimming took 6 bases from V and 6 from J, leaving 16 bases between them. Germline V gives CDR1 LNHDA, CDR2 SQIVND (reference sequence). The CDR3 consists of 14 residues.

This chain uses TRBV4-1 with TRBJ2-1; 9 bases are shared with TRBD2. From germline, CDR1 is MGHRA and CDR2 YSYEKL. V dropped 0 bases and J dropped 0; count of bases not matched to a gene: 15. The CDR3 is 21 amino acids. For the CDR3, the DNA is TGCGCCAGCAGCCAAGATCCTTCCTTAGCGGGAGTACGCCTCTCCTACAATGAGCAGTTCTTC. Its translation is CASSQDPSLAGVRLSYNEQFF.

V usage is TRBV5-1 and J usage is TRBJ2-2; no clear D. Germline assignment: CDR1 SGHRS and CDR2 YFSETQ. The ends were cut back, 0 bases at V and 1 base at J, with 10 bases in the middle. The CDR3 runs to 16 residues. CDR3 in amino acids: CASSLGRYRNTGELFF. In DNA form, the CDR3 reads TGCGCCAGCAGCTTGGGCCGCTACAGGAACACCGGGGAGCTGTTTTTT.

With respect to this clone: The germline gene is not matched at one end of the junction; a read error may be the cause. Here the CDR3 reads CASSPKPRLAGNTRELFF. CDR3 bases: TGTGCCAGCAGCCCTAAGCCCCGACTAGCGGGAAACACCAGGGAGCTGTTTTTT. The chain is built from TRBV7-9 and TRBJ2-2; 11 nucleotides align to TRBD2. CDR1 SEHNR and CDR2 FQNEAQ come from the germline V gene (reference sequence). The CDR3 covers 18 residues. Combining the CDR3 with reference TRBV7-9 and TRBJ2-2 gives the whole variable domain DTGVSQNPRHKITKRGQNVTFRCDPISEHNRLYWYRQTLGQGPEFLTYFQNEAQLEKSRLLSDRFSAERPKGSFSTLEIQRTEQGDSAMYLCASSPKPRLAGNTRELFFGEGSRLTVL.

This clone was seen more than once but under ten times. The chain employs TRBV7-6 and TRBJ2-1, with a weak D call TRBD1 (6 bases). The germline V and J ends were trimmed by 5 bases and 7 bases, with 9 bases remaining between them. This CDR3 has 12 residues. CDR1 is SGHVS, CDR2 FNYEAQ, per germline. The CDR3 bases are TGTGCCAGCAGCCCTGGACAGAATGAGCAGTTCTTC. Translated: CASSPGQNEQFF.

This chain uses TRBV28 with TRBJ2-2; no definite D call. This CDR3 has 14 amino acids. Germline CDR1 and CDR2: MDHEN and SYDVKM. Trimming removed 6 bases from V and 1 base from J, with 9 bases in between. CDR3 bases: TGTGCCAGCAGCCTGCCAGTGAACACCGGGGAGCTGTTTTTT. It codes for CASSLPVNTGELFF.

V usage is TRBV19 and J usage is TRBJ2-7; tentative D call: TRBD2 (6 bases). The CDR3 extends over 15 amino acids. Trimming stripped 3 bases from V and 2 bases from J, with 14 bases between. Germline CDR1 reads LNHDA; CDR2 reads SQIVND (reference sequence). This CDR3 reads CASSIYLGEAYEQYF. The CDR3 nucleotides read TGTGCCAGTAGTATCTACCTGGGGGAGGCCTACGAGCAGTACTTC. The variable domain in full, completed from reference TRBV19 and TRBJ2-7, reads DGGITQSPKYLFRKEGQNVTLSCEQNLNHDAMYWYRQDPGQGLRLIYYSQIVNDFQKGDIAEGYSVSREKKESFPLTVTSAQKNPTAFYLCASSIYLGEAYEQYFGPGTRLTVT.

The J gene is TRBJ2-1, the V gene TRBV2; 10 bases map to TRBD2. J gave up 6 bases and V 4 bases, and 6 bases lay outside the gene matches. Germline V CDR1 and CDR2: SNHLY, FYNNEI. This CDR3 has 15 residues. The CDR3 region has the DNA TGTGCCAGCAGTGCTGTAGCGGGGGGTAGCAATGAGCAGTTCTTC. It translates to CASSAVAGGSNEQFF.

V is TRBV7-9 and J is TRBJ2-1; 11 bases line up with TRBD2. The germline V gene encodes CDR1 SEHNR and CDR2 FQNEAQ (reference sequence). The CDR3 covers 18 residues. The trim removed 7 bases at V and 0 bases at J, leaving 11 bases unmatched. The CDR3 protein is CASTSGGLAASSYNEQFF. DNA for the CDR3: TGTGCCAGCACCTCCGGGGGACTAGCGGCGTCCTCCTACAATGAGCAGTTCTTC.

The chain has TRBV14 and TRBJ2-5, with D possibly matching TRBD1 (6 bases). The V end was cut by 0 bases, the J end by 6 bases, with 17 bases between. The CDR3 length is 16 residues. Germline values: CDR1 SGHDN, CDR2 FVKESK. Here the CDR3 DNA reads TGTGCCAGCAGCCAAGAAATACAGGGTACCAAGAAGACCCAGTACTTC. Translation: CASSQEIQGTKKTQYF.

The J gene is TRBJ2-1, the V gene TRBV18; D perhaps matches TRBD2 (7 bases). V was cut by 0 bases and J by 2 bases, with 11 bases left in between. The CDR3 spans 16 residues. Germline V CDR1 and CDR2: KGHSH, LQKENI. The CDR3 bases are TGTGCCAGCTCACCACCGGGGGGGGGCCCCTACAATGAGCAGTTCTTC. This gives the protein CASSPPGGGPYNEQFF.

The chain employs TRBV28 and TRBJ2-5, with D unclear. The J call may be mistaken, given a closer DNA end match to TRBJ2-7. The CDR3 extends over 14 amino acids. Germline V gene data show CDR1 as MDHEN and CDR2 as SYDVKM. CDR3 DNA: TGTGCCAGCAGTTTAAGTATGATCTCCTACGAGCAGTACTTC. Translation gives CASSLSMISYEQYF.

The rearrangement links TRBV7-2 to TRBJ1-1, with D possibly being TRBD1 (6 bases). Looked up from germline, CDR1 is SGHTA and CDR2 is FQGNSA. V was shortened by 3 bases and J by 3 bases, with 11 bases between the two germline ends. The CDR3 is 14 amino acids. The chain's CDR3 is CASSFRGGYTEAFF. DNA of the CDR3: TGTGCCAGCAGCTTCAGGGGAGGGTACACTGAAGCTTTCTTT.

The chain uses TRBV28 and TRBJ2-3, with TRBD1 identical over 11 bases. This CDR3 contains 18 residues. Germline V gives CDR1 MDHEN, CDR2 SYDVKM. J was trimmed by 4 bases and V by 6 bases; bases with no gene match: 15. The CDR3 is CASSPTLDRGRWADTQYF. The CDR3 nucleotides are TGTGCCAGCAGCCCCACGCTGGACAGGGGGCGGTGGGCAGATACGCAGTATTTT. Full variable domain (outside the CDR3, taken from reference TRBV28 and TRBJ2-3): DVKVTQSSRYLVKRTGEKVFLECVQDMDHENMFWYRQDPGLGLRLIYFSYDVKMKEKGDIPEGYSVSREKKERFSLILESASTNQTSMYLCASSPTLDRGRWADTQYFGPGTRLTVL.

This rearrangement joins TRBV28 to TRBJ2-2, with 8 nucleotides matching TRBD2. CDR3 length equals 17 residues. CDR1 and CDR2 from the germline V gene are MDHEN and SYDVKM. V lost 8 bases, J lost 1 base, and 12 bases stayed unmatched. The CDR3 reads CASLTLGRARNTGELFF. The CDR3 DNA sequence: TGTGCCAGCCTAACGCTCGGGAGGGCTAGGAACACCGGGGAGCTGTTTTTT.

CDR3 protein: CASSSSGVNEQFF. The CDR3 DNA is TGTGCCAGCAGTTCCTCGGGGGTCAATGAGCAGTTCTTC. The chain recombines TRBV28 with TRBJ2-1; TRBD2 is a possible D gene (6 bases). V was shortened by 4 bases and J by 6 bases, with 10 bases between the two germline ends. From germline, CDR1 is MDHEN and CDR2 SYDVKM. The CDR3 has 13 residues.

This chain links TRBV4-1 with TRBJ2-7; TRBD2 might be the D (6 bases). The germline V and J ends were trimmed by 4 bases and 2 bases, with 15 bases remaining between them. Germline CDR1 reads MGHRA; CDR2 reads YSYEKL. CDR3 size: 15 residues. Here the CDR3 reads CASSPAGTDPYEQYF. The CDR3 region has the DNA TGCGCCAGCAGCCCAGCCGGGACTGACCCCTACGAGCAGTACTTC.

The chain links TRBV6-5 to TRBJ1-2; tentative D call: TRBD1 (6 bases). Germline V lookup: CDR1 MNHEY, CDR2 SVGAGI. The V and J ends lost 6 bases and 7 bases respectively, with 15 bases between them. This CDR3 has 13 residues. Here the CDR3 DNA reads TGTGCCAGCAGCCGCGACAGGTCTGGTGGCTACACCTTC. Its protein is CASSRDRSGGYTF.

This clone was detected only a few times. The chain's CDR3 is CASSQGGLNEKLFF. The CDR3 DNA sequence: TGCGCCAGCAGCCAAGGGGGCTTGAATGAAAAACTGTTTTTT. The chain links TRBV4-1 to TRBJ1-4; maybe TRBD1 (5 bases). This CDR3 has 14 residues. V shed 1 base and J shed 5 bases, with 8 bases lying between them. Germline CDR1 reads MGHRA; CDR2 reads YSYEKL.

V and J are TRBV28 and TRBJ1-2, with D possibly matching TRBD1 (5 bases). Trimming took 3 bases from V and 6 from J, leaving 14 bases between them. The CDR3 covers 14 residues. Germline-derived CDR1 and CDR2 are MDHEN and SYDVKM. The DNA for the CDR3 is TGTGCCAGCAGTTTGGGCAGGGCCTTCGATGGCTACACCTTC. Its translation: CASSLGRAFDGYTF.

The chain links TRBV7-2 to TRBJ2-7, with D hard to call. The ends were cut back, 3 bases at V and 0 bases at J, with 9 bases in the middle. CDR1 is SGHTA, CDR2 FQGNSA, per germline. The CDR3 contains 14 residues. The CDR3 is CASSFPGGSYEQYF. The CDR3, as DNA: TGTGCCAGCAGCTTTCCCGGCGGCTCCTACGAGCAGTACTTC.

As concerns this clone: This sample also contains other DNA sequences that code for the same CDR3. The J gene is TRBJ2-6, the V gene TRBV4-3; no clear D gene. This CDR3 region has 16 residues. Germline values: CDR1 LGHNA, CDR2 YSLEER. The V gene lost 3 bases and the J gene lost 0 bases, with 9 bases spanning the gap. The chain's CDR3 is CASSQETGSGANVLTF. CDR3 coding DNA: TGCGCCAGCAGCCAGGAAACGGGCTCTGGGGCCAACGTCCTGACTTTC.

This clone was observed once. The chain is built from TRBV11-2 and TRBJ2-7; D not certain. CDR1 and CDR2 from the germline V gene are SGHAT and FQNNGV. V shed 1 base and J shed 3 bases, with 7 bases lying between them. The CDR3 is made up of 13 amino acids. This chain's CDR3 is CASSLVTHYEQYF. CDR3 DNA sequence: TGTGCCAGCAGCTTAGTAACTCACTACGAGCAGTACTTC.

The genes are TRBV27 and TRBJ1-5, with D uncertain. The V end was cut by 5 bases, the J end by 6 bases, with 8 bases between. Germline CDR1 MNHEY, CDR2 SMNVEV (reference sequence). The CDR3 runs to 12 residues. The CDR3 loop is CASSPVGQPQHF. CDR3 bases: TGTGCCAGCAGTCCGGTTGGTCAGCCCCAGCATTTT.